This T cell receptor (beta chain) was recorded in a study of identical twins. The CDR3 has 14 amino acids. The V and J ends lost 0 bases and 8 bases respectively, with 13 bases between them. CDR1 and CDR2 (germline): LGHDT, YNNKEL (reference sequence). Findings and limits, study-wide: Zero-insertion analyses might be partly confounded by invariant T cells like MAIT and iNKT. Conclusions came from cross-sectional statistical analysis, not from following the same donors. Whereas memory repertoires showed no such difference, abundant cord blood beta clonotypes carried fewer insertions. Models, which agreed with sharing between unrelated individuals, nonetheless underestimated the out-of-frame TCR alpha sharing seen in monozygotic twins.

About this clonotype: Antigen: not known.

TCRdb called the 5' RACE reads again in MiXCR, with one record for every CDR3 protein. The sample lists about 280,000 distinct CDR3 sequences, more than 6.5% occurring once. This same sample was also taken into another study, of yellow fever vaccine responses in identical twins.

V gene TRBV3-1 combines with J gene TRBJ1-2; D gene ambiguous. The sequencing sample was made of memory (CD45RO+) T cells sorted from blood. The sequence came from a woman aged 18-29 years in good health. The CDR3: CASSQESFPQGYTF. The CDR3 bases are TGTGCCAGCAGCCAAGAATCGTTCCCCCAGGGCTACACCTTC.